This T cell receptor beta chain appears in the sequencing data of a study of T-cell memory formation after mild COVID-19. Study-wide background: TCR clusters were largely donor specific.

This clonotype was counted between two and nine times. Its target is unknown. Findings of the study overall: Contracting clones from day 15 to 85 showed balanced CD4/CD8; later expanders favored CD4+. Detection of some responders pre-infection suggested pre-existing cross-reactive memory T cells participated.

Researchers used 5'RACE with constant-segment primers to make TCR alpha and TCR beta cDNA libraries that carry sample barcodes and UMIs. TCRdb analysed the 5' RACE reads with MiXCR anew, one entry per CDR3 protein. Of around 100,000 distinct CDR3 sequences in the sample, around 10% are singletons; the top ten hold roughly 40%. The sequenced sample was PBMCs or a T cell subset sorted from them (not recorded which). The sequence came from a young man who had mild COVID-19 (a few samples of this study predate the infection). Cell type and time point are not known.

The CDR3: CATSETGFAAAYEQYV. The CDR3 DNA reads as TGTGCCACCAGTGAGACAGGTTTCGCCGCGGCGTACGAGCAGTACGTC. V gene TRBV24-1 combines with J gene TRBJ2-7; a possible D gene is TRBD1 (6 bases). Germline assignment: CDR1 KGHDR and CDR2 SFDVKD. CDR3 length: 16 residues. Trimming cost V 4 bases and J 4 bases, with 19 bases left between them.